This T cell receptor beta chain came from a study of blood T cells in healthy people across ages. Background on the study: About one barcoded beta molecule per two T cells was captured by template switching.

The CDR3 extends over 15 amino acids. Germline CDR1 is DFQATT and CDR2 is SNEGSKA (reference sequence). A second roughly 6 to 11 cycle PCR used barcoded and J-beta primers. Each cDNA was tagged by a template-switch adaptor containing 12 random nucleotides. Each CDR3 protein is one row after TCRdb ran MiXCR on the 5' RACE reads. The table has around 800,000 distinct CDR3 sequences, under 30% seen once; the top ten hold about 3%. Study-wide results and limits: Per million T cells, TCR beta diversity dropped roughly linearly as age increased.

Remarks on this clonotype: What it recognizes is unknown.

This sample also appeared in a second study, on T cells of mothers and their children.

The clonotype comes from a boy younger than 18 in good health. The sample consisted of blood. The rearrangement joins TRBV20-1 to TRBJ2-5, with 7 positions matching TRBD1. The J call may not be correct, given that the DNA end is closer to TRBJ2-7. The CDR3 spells CSARIPGDSSYEQYF. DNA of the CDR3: TGCAGTGCTAGAATACCCGGGGACAGCTCCTACGAGCAGTACTTC.